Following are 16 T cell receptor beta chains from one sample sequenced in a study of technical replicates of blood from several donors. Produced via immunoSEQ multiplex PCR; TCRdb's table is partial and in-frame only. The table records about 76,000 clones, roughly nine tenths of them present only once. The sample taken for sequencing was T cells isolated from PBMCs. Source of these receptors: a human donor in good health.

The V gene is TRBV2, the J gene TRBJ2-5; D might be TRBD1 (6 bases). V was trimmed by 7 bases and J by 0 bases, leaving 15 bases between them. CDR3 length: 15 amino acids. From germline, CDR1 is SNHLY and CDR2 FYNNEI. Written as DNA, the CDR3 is TGTGCCAGCAATCCCAACAGGGCTAACCAAGAGACCCAGTACTTC. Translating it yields CASNPNRANQETQYF.

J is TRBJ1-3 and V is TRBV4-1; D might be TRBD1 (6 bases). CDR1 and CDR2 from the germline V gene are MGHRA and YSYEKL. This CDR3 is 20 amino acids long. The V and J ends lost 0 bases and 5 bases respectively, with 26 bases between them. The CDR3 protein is CASSQDRDLLAGEDRNTIYF. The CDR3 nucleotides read TGCGCCAGCAGCCAAGATCGAGATCTGTTGGCAGGGGAAGATCGAAACACCATATATTTT.

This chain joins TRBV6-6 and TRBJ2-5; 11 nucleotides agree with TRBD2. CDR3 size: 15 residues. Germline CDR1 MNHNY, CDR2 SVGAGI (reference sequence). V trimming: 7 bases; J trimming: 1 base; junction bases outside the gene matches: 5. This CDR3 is CASKSSGRAQETQYF. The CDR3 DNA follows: TGTGCCAGCAAAAGTAGCGGGAGGGCCCAAGAGACCCAGTACTTC.

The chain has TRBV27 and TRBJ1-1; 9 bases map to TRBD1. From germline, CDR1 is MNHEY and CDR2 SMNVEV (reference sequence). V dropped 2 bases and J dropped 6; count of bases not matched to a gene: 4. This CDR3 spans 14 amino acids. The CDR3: CASSLGGDRAEAFF. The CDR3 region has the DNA TGTGCCAGCAGTTTAGGAGGGGACAGGGCTGAAGCTTTCTTT.

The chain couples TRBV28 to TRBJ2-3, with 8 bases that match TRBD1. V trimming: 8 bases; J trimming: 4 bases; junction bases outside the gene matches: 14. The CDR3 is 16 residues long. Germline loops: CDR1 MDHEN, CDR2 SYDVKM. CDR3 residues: CASSHMRTGFSDTQYF. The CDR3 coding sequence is TGTGCCAGCTCTCACATGCGGACAGGGTTTTCAGATACGCAGTATTTT.

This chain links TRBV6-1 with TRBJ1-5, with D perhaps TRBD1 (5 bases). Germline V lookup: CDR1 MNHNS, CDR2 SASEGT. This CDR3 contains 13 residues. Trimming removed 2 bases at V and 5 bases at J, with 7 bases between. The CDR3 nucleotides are TGTGCCAGCAGTGAACGGGGGTATCAGCCCCAGCATTTT. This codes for CASSERGYQPQHF.

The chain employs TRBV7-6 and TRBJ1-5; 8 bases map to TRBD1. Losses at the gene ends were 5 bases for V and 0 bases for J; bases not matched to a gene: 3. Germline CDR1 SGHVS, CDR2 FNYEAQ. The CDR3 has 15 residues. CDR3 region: CASSRTGYSNQPQHF. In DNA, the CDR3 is TGTGCCAGCAGCAGGACAGGGTATAGCAATCAGCCCCAGCATTTT.

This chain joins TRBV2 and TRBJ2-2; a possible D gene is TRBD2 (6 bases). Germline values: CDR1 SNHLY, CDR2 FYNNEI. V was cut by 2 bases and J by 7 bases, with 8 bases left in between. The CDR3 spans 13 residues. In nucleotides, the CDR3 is TGTGCCAGCAGTGAATGGCGGGACGGGGAGCTGTTTTTT. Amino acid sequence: CASSEWRDGELFF.

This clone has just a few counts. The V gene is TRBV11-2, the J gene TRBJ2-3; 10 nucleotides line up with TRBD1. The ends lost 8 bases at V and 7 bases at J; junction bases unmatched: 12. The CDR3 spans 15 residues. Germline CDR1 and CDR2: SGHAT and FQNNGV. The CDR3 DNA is TGTGCCAGCCGGGATATAAGGGGACAGGGGCATACGCAGTATTTT. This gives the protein CASRDIRGQGHTQYF. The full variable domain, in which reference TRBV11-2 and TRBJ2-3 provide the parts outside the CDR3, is EAGVAQSPRYKIIEKRQSVAFWCNPISGHATLYWYQQILGQGPKLLIQFQNNGVVDDSQLPKDRFSAERLKGVDSTLKIQPAKLEDSAVYLCASRDIRGQGHTQYFGPGTRLTVL.

The CDR3 sequence: CAITGTAGGPQHF. The CDR3 coding sequence is TGTGCCATTACCGGGACAGCCGGGGGGCCCCAGCATTTT. This chain connects TRBV19 to TRBJ1-5, with 7 bases matching TRBD1. This CDR3 contains 13 residues. CDR1 and CDR2 from the germline V gene are LNHDA and SQIVND (reference sequence). V was pared by 10 bases and J by 9 bases, with 12 bases of the junction left unmatched.

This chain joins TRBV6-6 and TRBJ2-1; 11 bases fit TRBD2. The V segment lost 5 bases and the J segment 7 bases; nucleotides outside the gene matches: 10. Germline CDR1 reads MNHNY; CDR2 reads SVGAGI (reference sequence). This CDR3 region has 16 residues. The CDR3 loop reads CASSQSTSGSRNEQFF. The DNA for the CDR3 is TGTGCCAGCAGTCAAAGTACTAGCGGGAGTAGAAATGAGCAGTTCTTC.

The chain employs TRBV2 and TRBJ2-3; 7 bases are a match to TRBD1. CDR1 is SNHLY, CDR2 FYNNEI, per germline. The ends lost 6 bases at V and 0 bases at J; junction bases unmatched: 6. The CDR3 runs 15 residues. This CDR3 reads CASRGQAFSTDTQYF. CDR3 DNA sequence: TGTGCCAGCAGAGGACAGGCCTTCAGCACAGATACGCAGTATTTT.

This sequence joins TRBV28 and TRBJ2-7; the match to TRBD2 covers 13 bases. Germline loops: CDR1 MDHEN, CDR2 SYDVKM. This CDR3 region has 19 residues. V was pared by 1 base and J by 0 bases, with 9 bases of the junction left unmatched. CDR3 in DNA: TGTGCCAGCAGTTTATTTTTCGGGACTAGCGGGACTCACTCCTACGAGCAGTACTTC. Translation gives CASSLFFGTSGTHSYEQYF.

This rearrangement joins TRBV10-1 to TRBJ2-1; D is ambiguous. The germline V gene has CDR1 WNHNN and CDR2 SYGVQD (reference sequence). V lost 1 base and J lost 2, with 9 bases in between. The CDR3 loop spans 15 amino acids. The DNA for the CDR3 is TGCGCCAGCAGTGAGTATCGCGGTGCCTACAATGAGCAGTTCTTC. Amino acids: CASSEYRGAYNEQFF.

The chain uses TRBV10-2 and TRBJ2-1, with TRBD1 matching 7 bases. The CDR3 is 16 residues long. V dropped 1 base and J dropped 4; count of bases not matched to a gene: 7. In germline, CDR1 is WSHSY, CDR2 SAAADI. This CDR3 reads CASSEWGTGAYNEQFF. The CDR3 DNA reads TGCGCCAGCAGTGAGTGGGGAACAGGGGCATACAATGAGCAGTTCTTC.

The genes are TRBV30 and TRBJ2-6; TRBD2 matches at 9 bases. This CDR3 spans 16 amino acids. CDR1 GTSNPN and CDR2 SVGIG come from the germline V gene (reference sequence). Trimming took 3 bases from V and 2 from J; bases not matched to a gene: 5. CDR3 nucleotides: TGTGCCTGGAGGGCGGGGGGGCCCCCTGGGGCCAACGTCCTGACTTTC. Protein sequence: CAWRAGGPPGANVLTF.